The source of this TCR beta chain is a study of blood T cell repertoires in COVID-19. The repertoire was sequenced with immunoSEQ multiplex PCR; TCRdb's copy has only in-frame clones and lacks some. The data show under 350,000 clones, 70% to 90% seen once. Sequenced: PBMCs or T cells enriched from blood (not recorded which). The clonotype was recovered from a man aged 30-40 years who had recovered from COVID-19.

This CDR3 reads CASSHPTESSGEQYF. The CDR3 nucleotides read TGTGCCAGCAGTCATCCGACGGAGAGCTCTGGCGAGCAGTACTTC. The chain couples TRBV5-4 to TRBJ2-7; the D is unclear. The CDR3 has 15 residues. Trimming shortened V by 5 bases and J by 6 bases, and 21 bases separated the two germline ends. Germline CDR1 reads SGHNT; CDR2 reads YYREEE (reference sequence).